The 24 T cell receptor beta chains below were found in one sample sequenced in a study of tumour-infiltrating T cells in Burkitt lymphoma. Libraries were prepared by immunoSEQ multiplex PCR; TCRdb keeps only in-frame clonotypes and omits some of them. The sample gives 4,000 to 5,500 clones, approximately 11% of which show up once; roughly 2.1% is in the top ten. Sample: tumor tissue. These receptors all come from a human donor with diffuse large B-cell lymphoma.

This clone appeared a few times. The V and J genes are TRBV5-4 and TRBJ2-7, with 10 bases that match TRBD1. This CDR3 is built from 15 residues. J lost 5 bases, V lost 0 bases, and 5 bases had no gene match. The germline V gene encodes CDR1 SGHNT and CDR2 YYREEE (reference sequence). The DNA for the CDR3 is TGTGCCAGCAGCTTGGGGGGACAGGGGAGGAACGAGCAGTACTTC. It is translated as CASSLGGQGRNEQYF.

V usage is TRBV6-1 and J usage is TRBJ2-3; 7 bases line up with TRBD1. Germline values: CDR1 MNHNS, CDR2 SASEGT. The CDR3 loop spans 15 amino acids. With 7 bases clipped from V and 2 bases from J, the junction kept 9 bases outside the gene matches. Here the CDR3 reads CASTRLTGYTDTQYF. CDR3 sequence (DNA): TGTGCCAGCACCCGATTGACAGGGTACACAGATACGCAGTATTTT.

This clone has just a few counts. The chain employs TRBV11-2 and TRBJ1-2, with D possibly matching TRBD1 (5 bases). V lost 2 bases to trimming and J lost 5 bases, with 12 bases between them. Germline CDR1 and CDR2: SGHAT and FQNNGV. This CDR3 contains 14 residues. For the CDR3, the DNA is TGTGCCAGCAGCTTATTGGGGGGATCATATGGCTACACCTTC. It encodes CASSLLGGSYGYTF.

The rearrangement uses TRBV7-9 and TRBJ2-1; D tentatively fits TRBD1 or TRBD2 (5 bases each). CDR1 and CDR2 from the germline V gene are SEHNR and FQNEAQ (reference sequence). V was cut by 6 bases and J by 10 bases, with 19 bases left in between. CDR3 size: 14 residues. The CDR3 reads CASSSLGDALEQFF. DNA for the CDR3: TGTGCCAGCAGTTCTCTTGGGGACGCCCTCGAGCAGTTCTTC. Combining the CDR3 with reference TRBV7-9 and TRBJ2-1 gives the whole variable domain DTGVSQNPRHKITKRGQNVTFRCDPISEHNRLYWYRQTLGQGPEFLTYFQNEAQLEKSRLLSDRFSAERPKGSFSTLEIQRTEQGDSAMYLCASSSLGDALEQFFGPGTRLTVL.

This chain links TRBV5-6 with TRBJ2-3; D unresolved. Germline assignment: CDR1 SGHDT and CDR2 YYEEEE. Trimming stripped 3 bases from V and 2 bases from J, with 13 bases between. The CDR3 is 15 residues long. CDR3 region: CASSYYWRYTDTQYF. The CDR3 nucleotides are TGTGCCAGCAGCTACTACTGGCGGTACACAGATACGCAGTATTTT.

This chain connects TRBV7-9 to TRBJ1-6, with unresolved D. The CDR3 extends over 14 amino acids. The ends were cut back, 1 base at V and 5 bases at J, with 6 bases in the middle. The V gene's germline CDR1 is SEHNR and CDR2 FQNEAQ (reference sequence). The chain's CDR3 is CASSLDGDNSPLHF. The DNA for the CDR3 is TGTGCCAGCAGCTTAGACGGGGATAATTCACCCCTCCACTTT.

The genes are TRBV11-3 and TRBJ2-3, with TRBD1 as a possible D gene (5 bases). CDR3 size: 12 residues. The germline V and J ends were trimmed by 4 bases and 8 bases, with 10 bases remaining between them. The germline V gene has CDR1 SGHNT and CDR2 YENEEA. In DNA, the CDR3 is TGTGCCAGCAGCTCGACTCAGGGTACGCAGTATTTT. This gives the protein CASSSTQGTQYF.

This clone has a handful of counts. The gene calls are TRBV2 and TRBJ1-2, with TRBD1 identical over 8 bases. The CDR3 is 17 amino acids. Germline CDR1 SNHLY, CDR2 FYNNEI. V dropped 5 bases and J dropped 0; count of bases not matched to a gene: 11. The CDR3 is CASSFGQGLLSNYGYTF. CDR3 DNA: TGTGCCAGCAGTTTCGGACAGGGCCTCCTATCTAACTATGGCTACACCTTC.

The chain links TRBV28 to TRBJ1-6; TRBD1 agrees at 7 bases. Looked up from germline, CDR1 is MDHEN and CDR2 is SYDVKM. The CDR3 extends over 15 amino acids. Trimming took 6 bases from V and 10 from J; bases not matched to a gene: 12. The CDR3 bases are TGTGCCAGCAGCCCAAGCGACAGGGTTTTATCACCCCTCCACTTT. Translating it yields CASSPSDRVLSPLHF.

This clone was detected a few times. The rearrangement links TRBV5-4 to TRBJ2-5, with TRBD1 matching 10 bases. The CDR3 sequence is 15 residues long. The germline CDR1 and CDR2 sequences are SGHNT and YYREEE (reference sequence). J was trimmed by 3 bases and V by 4 bases; bases with no gene match: 6. CDR3 in DNA: TGTGCCAGCAGCGGCGCCGGGACAGGGGAAGAGACCCAGTACTTC. It yields the protein CASSGAGTGEETQYF.

This clone appeared a few times. The CDR3 DNA follows: TGTGCCAGCAGCCTCTGGCTGACAGAAAATTCACCCCTCCACTTT. It codes for CASSLWLTENSPLHF. The rearrangement links TRBV7-8 to TRBJ1-6, with a tentative D call TRBD1 (5 bases). CDR1 SGHVS and CDR2 FQNEAQ come from the germline V gene. V gave up 5 bases and J gave up 7 bases, with 15 bases separating them. The CDR3 length is 15 residues.

This clone was counted a few times. The rearrangement uses TRBV5-5 and TRBJ1-2; TRBD1 matches 8 bases. The V and J ends lost 3 bases and 4 bases, in that order; junction bases with no gene match: 8. Germline V gene data show CDR1 as SGHKS and CDR2 as YYEKEE (reference sequence). This CDR3 has 15 residues. The CDR3 is CASSWGQEGFYGYTF. The CDR3, as DNA: TGTGCCAGCAGCTGGGGACAGGAGGGGTTCTATGGCTACACCTTC.

This clone has only a few counts. This sequence joins TRBV28 and TRBJ2-7; D is unclear. Trimming took 3 bases from V and 1 from J, leaving 7 bases between them. The germline gives CDR1 MDHEN, CDR2 SYDVKM. The CDR3 sequence is 13 residues long. CDR3: CASSLTGSYEQYF. The CDR3 DNA is TGTGCCAGCAGTTTGACCGGTTCCTACGAGCAGTACTTC. The full variable domain, completed using reference TRBV28 and TRBJ2-7, is DVKVTQSSRYLVKRTGEKVFLECVQDMDHENMFWYRQDPGLGLRLIYFSYDVKMKEKGDIPEGYSVSREKKERFSLILESASTNQTSMYLCASSLTGSYEQYFGPGTRLTVT.

The CDR3 loop is CASSERDRGPQHF. As DNA, the CDR3 is TGTGCCAGCAGCGAACGGGACAGGGGGCCCCAGCATTTT. The gene calls are TRBV13 and TRBJ1-5, with TRBD1 matching over 10 bases. Germline trimming cut 5 bases from V and 9 bases from J; bases unmatched to any gene: 4. Germline V CDR1 and CDR2: PRHDT, FYEKMQ (reference sequence). The CDR3 spans 13 residues.

This clone has only a few counts. V and J are TRBV10-3 and TRBJ1-2; tentatively, D is TRBD1 (5 bases). V was shortened by 0 bases and J by 0 bases, with 8 bases between the two germline ends. The CDR3 runs to 15 residues. CDR1 is ENHRY, CDR2 SYGVKD, per germline. The CDR3 DNA reads as TGTGCCATCAGTGAGTCGGCGACAGCTAACTATGGCTACACCTTC. Amino acid sequence: CAISESATANYGYTF.

This clone was recorded a few times. The genes are TRBV7-9 and TRBJ1-1; 8 bases are a match to TRBD1. The germline V gene encodes CDR1 SEHNR and CDR2 FQNEAQ (reference sequence). There are 17 residues in the CDR3. The V and J ends lost 4 bases and 10 bases, in that order; junction bases with no gene match: 20. The CDR3 DNA reads TGTGCCAGCAGCTCAACTGGACAGGGTTTTGGCGGGCTCGGAGCTTTCTTT. Translating it yields CASSSTGQGFGGLGAFF.

The gene calls are TRBV19 and TRBJ1-1; 7 bases match TRBD1. Germline CDR1 is LNHDA and CDR2 is SQIVND (reference sequence). V gave up 0 bases and J gave up 3 bases; unmatched junction bases: 10. This CDR3 spans 17 amino acids. The CDR3 sequence is CASSIDGWRQGYTEAFF. CDR3 bases: TGTGCCAGTAGTATAGATGGATGGAGACAGGGATACACTGAAGCTTTCTTT.

This clone was counted only a few times. CDR3 coding DNA: TGCGCCAGCAGTGATACCGGGACGGCGGAAGATCAAAAACTGTTTTTT. Its protein is CASSDTGTAEDQKLFF. The genes are TRBV10-2 and TRBJ1-4; tentative D call: TRBD1 (5 bases). V shed 3 bases and J shed 9 bases, with 20 bases lying between them. The CDR3 spans 16 residues. CDR1 WSHSY and CDR2 SAAADI come from the germline V gene.

The V and J genes are TRBV7-2 and TRBJ2-5; D might be TRBD2 (7 bases). Trimming shortened V by 5 bases and J by 5 bases, and 18 bases separated the two germline ends. This CDR3 contains 15 residues. From germline, CDR1 is SGHTA and CDR2 FQGNSA. CDR3 DNA sequence: TGTGCCAGCAGCAAGATGGGGGGGGGCCTTGAGACCCAGTACTTC. This gives the protein CASSKMGGGLETQYF.

The V call is TRBV7-2, the J call TRBJ2-1; the D gene is possibly TRBD2 (5 bases). This CDR3 is 13 amino acids long. Germline V gives CDR1 SGHTA, CDR2 FQGNSA. V dropped 5 bases and J dropped 4 bases, with 9 bases sitting between them. The CDR3 DNA is TGTGCCAGCAGCATCCGGGAATACAATGAGCAGTTCTTC. Encoded protein: CASSIREYNEQFF.

This clone was observed a few times. CDR3 DNA: TGTGCCAGCAGTCGACTTCTCTACGAGCAGTACTTC. It yields the protein CASSRLLYEQYF. The chain has TRBV7-8 and TRBJ2-7; D is undetermined. CDR1 is SGHVS, CDR2 FQNEAQ, per germline. This CDR3 region has 12 residues. The V and J ends lost 6 bases and 3 bases respectively, with 9 bases between them.

This clone showed up just a few times. The chain couples TRBV7-6 to TRBJ2-1, with D unresolved. The CDR3 loop spans 11 amino acids. V was shortened by 7 bases and J by 8 bases, with 9 bases between the two germline ends. CDR1 is SGHVS and CDR2 is FNYEAQ in the germline V gene. Written as DNA, the CDR3 is TGTGCCAGCACTGACGGCGATGAGCAGTTCTTC. It is translated as CASTDGDEQFF.

This clone has a handful of counts. This chain links TRBV10-2 with TRBJ2-7; possible D gene TRBD1, 5 bases. CDR1 is WSHSY, CDR2 SAAADI, per germline. The CDR3 is made up of 11 amino acids. V was pared by 6 bases and J by 6 bases, with 9 bases between. Here the CDR3 reads CASRDNSEQYF. The CDR3 coding sequence is TGCGCCAGCAGGGACAACTCCGAGCAGTACTTC.

The chain carries TRBV4-2 and TRBJ2-2; a possible D gene is TRBD1 (5 bases). V was cut by 5 bases and J by 3 bases, with 10 bases left in between. Germline assignment: CDR1 LGHNA and CDR2 YNFKEQ. CDR3 length: 14 residues. The CDR3 loop is CASSFQGDTGELFF. CDR3 DNA: TGTGCCAGCAGCTTTCAGGGCGACACCGGGGAGCTGTTTTTT.